This record concerns one T cell receptor beta chain sequence. Its specificity is unknown. This CDR3 region has 15 residues. With 3 bases removed from V and 2 bases from J, the gap between germline ends came to 14 bases. In germline, CDR1 is MNHNS, CDR2 SASEGT. The sample belongs to a study of post-analysis software for immune sequencing data. Libraries were made from TCR beta cDNA, and they carried unique molecular identifiers. TCRdb fed the PCR reads into MiXCR, producing one record per CDR3 protein. Of 740,000 or so distinct CDR3 sequences in the sample, approximately 53% were seen once. General study points: Samples from a shared batch, those prepared together, strongly co-clustered by F measure. In multiple sclerosis, normalized Chao1 diversity was significantly below that of controls. Five or six TRBV segments, TRBV5-6, TRBV5-1 and TRBV20-1 among them, were found more frequent in patients than controls.

The sequence was collected from a girl aged 10-17 years with multiple sclerosis. Material for sequencing was blood. The chain is built from TRBV6-1 and TRBJ2-7, with D possibly called TRBD1 or TRBD2 (5 bases each). CDR3 loop: CASSEGSGPTYEQYF. The CDR3 bases are TGTGCCAGCAGTGAGGGATCGGGGCCTACCTACGAGCAGTACTTC.